The clone carrying this TCR beta chain was observed a handful of times. All the patients suffered relapse after autologous stem cell transplantation, and brentuximab vedotin exposure differed. This table comes from immunoSEQ multiplex PCR, and its TCRdb copy is limited to in-frame clones, with some not included. Of roughly 42,000 clones listed, 70% to 80% are singletons. The data derive from a study of PD-1 blockade in classical Hodgkin lymphoma. CDR1 and CDR2 (germline): SGHDN, FVKESK. V shed 1 base, J shed 4 bases, and the junction held 10 bases outside the gene matches. CDR3 length equals 18 residues.

This TCR derives from a human donor with classical Hodgkin lymphoma. The rearrangement joins TRBV14 to TRBJ2-6; the match to TRBD1 covers 7 bases. The source material was peripheral blood mononuclear cells (PBMCs), sampled at baseline. The CDR3 loop is CASSQGGTALTGANVLTF. CDR3 nucleotides: TGTGCCAGCAGCCAAGGGGGGACAGCTCTAACGGGGGCCAACGTCCTGACTTTC. Together with reference TRBV14 and TRBJ2-6, the CDR3 gives the full variable domain: EAGVTQFPSHSVIEKGQTVTLRCDPISGHDNLYWYRRVMGKEIKFLLHFVKESKQDESGMPNNRFLAERTGGTYSTLKVQPAELEDSGVYFCASSQGGTALTGANVLTFGAGSRLTVL.